Below are 20 T cell receptor beta chains sequenced from a single sample in a study of CD4 and CD8 cells across lung adenocarcinoma regions. TCRdb re-analysed the PCR reads in MiXCR, keeping a single row per CDR3 protein. The data show 11,000 or so distinct CDR3 sequences, 53% seen once. What was sequenced was CD8+ T cells from the center of a lung tumor. The receptor source for this set is a female donor with lung adenocarcinoma. The CD4 and CD8 labels of this study may be unreliable.

The J gene is TRBJ2-5, the V gene TRBV6-1; maybe TRBD2 (6 bases). The germline gives CDR1 MNHNS, CDR2 SASEGT. V lost 8 bases and J lost 5, with 21 bases in between. This CDR3 spans 15 amino acids. CDR3 residues: CASSLGLASRETQYF. CDR3 nucleotide sequence: TGTGCCAGCTCATTGGGACTGGCATCGAGGGAGACCCAGTACTTC.

The table lists this clonotype with many counts. The rearrangement links TRBV7-8 to TRBJ2-5; D remains unclear. The J call may be faulty, since TRBJ2-7 better matches the DNA end. This CDR3 is 14 amino acids long. Germline-derived CDR1 and CDR2 are SGHVS and FQNEAQ. This CDR3 is CASSLARNSYEQYF. The CDR3 DNA is TGTGCCAGCAGCTTAGCGCGAAACTCCTACGAGCAGTACTTC.

V and J are TRBV6-1 and TRBJ2-3; D may be TRBD1 (6 bases). Germline CDR1 reads MNHNS; CDR2 reads SASEGT. Trimming stripped 6 bases from V and 5 bases from J, with 21 bases between. This CDR3 is built from 16 residues. CDR3 in DNA: TGTGCCAGCAGGGAGACTGGGGGCCGTGGCCAAGATACGCAGTATTTT. It encodes CASRETGGRGQDTQYF.

In this sample, this clonotype turned up once. The rearrangement uses TRBV4-1 and TRBJ2-5; 7 bases are shared with TRBD1. The tail of the sequence fits TRBJ2-7 better, so the J call may be wrong. The CDR3 has 14 residues. Germline V gene lookup returns CDR1 MGHRA and CDR2 YSYEKL. This CDR3 reads CASSRVATGDEQYF. DNA for the CDR3: TGCGCCAGCAGCCGCGTTGCAACAGGGGACGAGCAGTACTTC.

About this clonotype itself: One end of the junction does not line up with germline, which may come from a read error. V gene TRBV10-3 combines with J gene TRBJ2-2; D might be TRBD1 (5 bases). CDR3 length equals 16 residues. The V gene's germline CDR1 is ENHRY and CDR2 SYGVKD. The CDR3 bases are TGTGCCGTCAGGGATCTCCAGGCTGTGAGCACAGAGGCGCAGTTTTTT. This gives the protein CAVRDLQAVSTEAQFF.

The chain employs TRBV4-1 and TRBJ2-1; TRBD2 matches at 8 bases. The DNA end is a closer match to TRBJ2-7, so the J assignment may be wrong. Per germline, CDR1 MGHRA and CDR2 YSYEKL. CDR3 length equals 17 residues. The CDR3 DNA reads TGCGCCAGCAGCCAAGATGCCGTAGCGGGGTTACCCTACGAGCAGTACTTC. Translating it yields CASSQDAVAGLPYEQYF.

The J gene is TRBJ2-2, the V gene TRBV7-7; tentative D call: TRBD1 (5 bases). The V end was cut by 3 bases, the J end by 4 bases, with 18 bases between. Germline assignment: CDR1 SSHAT and CDR2 FNYEAQ (reference sequence). This CDR3 has 17 amino acids. The CDR3 here is CASSFSAGPDGTGELFF. The CDR3 nucleotides are TGTGCCAGCAGCTTTTCGGCAGGGCCCGATGGCACCGGGGAGCTGTTTTTT.

The genes are TRBV27 and TRBJ2-5; TRBD2 matches 9 bases. The J call may be in error: the DNA end matches TRBJ2-7 better. This CDR3 is built from 16 residues. In germline, CDR1 is MNHEY, CDR2 SMNVEV (reference sequence). The CDR3 DNA follows: TGTGCCAGCAGTTTACGAGGCGCGGGAGGGCCCTCCGAGCAGTACGTC. Translating it yields CASSLRGAGGPSEQYV.

This clonotype showed up just a few times. This chain's CDR3 is CASSQVRDRDQPQHF. CDR3 nucleotides: TGTGCCAGCAGCCAAGTCCGGGACAGAGATCAGCCCCAGCATTTT. The chain is built from TRBV14 and TRBJ1-5; 7 nucleotides align to TRBD1. V lost 1 base, J lost 5 bases, and 5 bases stayed unmatched. CDR1 is SGHDN and CDR2 is FVKESK in the germline V gene. This CDR3 is built from 15 residues.

To note about this clonotype: A read error may account for a junction end that differs from germline. J is TRBJ2-5 and V is TRBV6-4; D might be TRBD2 (7 bases). CDR1 and CDR2 from the germline V gene are MRHNA and SNTAGT. CDR3 size: 14 residues. The CDR3 sequence: CAGSERGGQETQYF. The CDR3 region has the DNA TGTGCGGGGAGCGAACGCGGGGGCCAAGAGACCCAGTACTTT.

This clonotype showed up just once. V usage is TRBV6-1 and J usage is TRBJ2-2, with 9 bases lining up with TRBD2. Germline CDR1 MNHNS, CDR2 SASEGT. This CDR3 is built from 16 residues. V dropped 6 bases and J dropped 4; count of bases not matched to a gene: 9. CDR3 residues: CASSVIAGDVTGELFF. As DNA, the CDR3 is TGTGCCAGCAGCGTAATAGCGGGAGATGTCACCGGGGAGCTGTTTTTT.

The chain joins TRBV6-1 to TRBJ2-1; TRBD1 matches at 7 bases. The J call may be wrong; the DNA end is better matched by TRBJ2-7. Germline lookup yields CDR1 MNHNS and CDR2 SASEGT. The length of the CDR3 is 14 residues. CDR3: CASRPPGQSYEQYF. The CDR3 DNA reads TGTGCCAGCAGGCCCCCGGGACAGTCCTACGAGCAGTACTTC.

The chain employs TRBV27 and TRBJ2-3; no firm D call. V was cut by 7 bases and J by 7 bases, with 15 bases left in between. The CDR3 is made up of 13 amino acids. From germline, CDR1 is MNHEY and CDR2 SMNVEV (reference sequence). The CDR3 bases are TGTGCCAGCATTGGGCTGACACCGTATACGCAGTATTTT. Encoded protein: CASIGLTPYTQYF.

The CDR3 here is CASSHDRWGEQFF. The CDR3 region has the DNA TGTGCCAGCAGCCACGACAGATGGGGTGAGCAGTTCTTC. The rearrangement uses TRBV11-3 and TRBJ2-1; D is perhaps TRBD1 (5 bases). The CDR3 contains 13 residues. V lost 5 bases and J 9 bases, leaving 14 bases between the germline ends. CDR1 is SGHNT, CDR2 YENEEA, per germline.

V is TRBV10-1 and J is TRBJ2-1; D might be TRBD2 (5 bases). V was trimmed by 6 bases and J by 3 bases, leaving 9 bases between them. Germline V gives CDR1 WNHNN, CDR2 SYGVQD (reference sequence). The CDR3 runs to 13 residues. The CDR3 DNA is TGCGCCAGCAGCGGGGAGCTCTACAATGAGCAGTTCTTC. Its protein product is CASSGELYNEQFF.

The chain couples TRBV27 to TRBJ2-3; 7 bases are shared with TRBD2. The CDR3 is 18 residues long. CDR1 and CDR2 from the germline V gene are MNHEY and SMNVEV (reference sequence). Germline trimming cut 6 bases from V and 0 bases from J; bases unmatched to any gene: 15. In DNA form, the CDR3 reads TGTGCCAGCAGCGGGGCGGGAGTGGAAGGGAGGAGCACAGATACGCAGTATTTT. This gives the protein CASSGAGVEGRSTDTQYF.

The V gene is TRBV27, the J gene TRBJ2-2; TRBD1 might be the D (5 bases). In germline, CDR1 is MNHEY, CDR2 SMNVEV (reference sequence). The CDR3 extends over 14 amino acids. V was clipped by 6 bases and J by 2 bases, with 10 bases between them. The CDR3 sequence: CASRDILNTGELFF. The CDR3 DNA is TGTGCCAGCAGGGACATTCTTAACACCGGGGAGCTGTTTTTT.

A note on this clonotype: A read error may produce the germline difference seen at one junction end. This rearrangement joins TRBV6-1 to TRBJ2-2; D assignment may be TRBD1 or TRBD2 (5 bases each). CDR3 length: 15 amino acids. Germline V CDR1 and CDR2: MNHNS, SASEGT. CDR3 in DNA: TGTGCCAGCACCCAGGAGGCTGGGAGCACCGGGGCGCTGTTTTTT. Protein: CASTQEAGSTGALFF.

The rearrangement uses TRBV4-1 and TRBJ2-3; D is perhaps TRBD2 (7 bases). CDR1 and CDR2 (germline): MGHRA, YSYEKL. The CDR3 sequence is 18 residues long. Trimming took off 1 base at V and 9 bases at J, with 26 bases between the two ends. The CDR3 here is CASSQAGGGGGGQETQYF. The CDR3 bases are TGCGCCAGCAGCCAAGCGGGGGGCGGGGGCGGAGGCCAAGAGACGCAGTATTTT.

The chain joins TRBV6-1 to TRBJ2-3; D is perhaps TRBD2 (6 bases). This CDR3 contains 14 residues. Germline CDR1 MNHNS, CDR2 SASEGT. Trimming removed 8 bases at V and 0 bases at J, with 12 bases between. CDR3 residues: CASQYSGSTDTQYF. In DNA form, the CDR3 reads TGTGCCAGCCAGTATAGCGGTAGCACAGATACGCAGTATTTT.